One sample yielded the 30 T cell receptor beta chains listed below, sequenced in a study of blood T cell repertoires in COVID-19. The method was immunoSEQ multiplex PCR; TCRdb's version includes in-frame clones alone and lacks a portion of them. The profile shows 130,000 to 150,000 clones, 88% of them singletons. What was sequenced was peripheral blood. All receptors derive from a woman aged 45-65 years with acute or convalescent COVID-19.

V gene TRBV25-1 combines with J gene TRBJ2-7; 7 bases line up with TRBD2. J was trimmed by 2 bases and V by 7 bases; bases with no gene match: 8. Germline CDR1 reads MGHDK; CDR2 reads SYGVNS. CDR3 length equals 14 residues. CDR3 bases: TGTGCCAGCACCCGGTCTAGCGGAGCCTACGAGCAGTACTTC. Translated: CASTRSSGAYEQYF.

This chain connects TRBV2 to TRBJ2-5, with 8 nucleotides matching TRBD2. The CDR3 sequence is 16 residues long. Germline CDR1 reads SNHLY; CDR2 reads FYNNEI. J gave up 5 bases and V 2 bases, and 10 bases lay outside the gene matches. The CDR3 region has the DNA TGTGCCAGCAGTGAATCGGTAGCGGGGATCGGGGAGACCCAGTACTTC. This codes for CASSESVAGIGETQYF.

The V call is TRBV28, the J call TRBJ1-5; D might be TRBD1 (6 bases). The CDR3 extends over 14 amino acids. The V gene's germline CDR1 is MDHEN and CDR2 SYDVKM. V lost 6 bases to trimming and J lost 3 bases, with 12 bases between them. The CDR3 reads CASSYREYNQPQHF. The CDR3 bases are TGTGCCAGCAGCTACAGGGAATACAATCAGCCCCAGCATTTT.

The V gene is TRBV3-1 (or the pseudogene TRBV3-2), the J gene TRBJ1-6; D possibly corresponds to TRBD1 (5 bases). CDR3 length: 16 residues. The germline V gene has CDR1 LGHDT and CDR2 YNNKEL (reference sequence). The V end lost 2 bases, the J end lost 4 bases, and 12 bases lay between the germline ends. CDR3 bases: TGTGCCAGCAGCCAAACTCGGACAACTTATAATTCACCCCTCCACTTT. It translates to CASSQTRTTYNSPLHF.

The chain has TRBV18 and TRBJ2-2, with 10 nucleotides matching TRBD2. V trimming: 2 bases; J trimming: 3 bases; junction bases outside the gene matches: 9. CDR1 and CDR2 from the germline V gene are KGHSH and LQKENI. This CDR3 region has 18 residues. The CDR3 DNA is TGTGCCAGCTCACCAAGGGCTAGCGGGAGCGGGGACACCGGGGAGCTGTTTTTT. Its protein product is CASSPRASGSGDTGELFF. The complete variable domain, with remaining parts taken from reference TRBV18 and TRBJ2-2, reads NAGVMQNPRHLVRRRGQEARLRCSPMKGHSHVYWYRQLPEEGLKFMVYLQKENIIDESGMPKERFSAEFPKEGPSILRIQQVVRGDSAAYFCASSPRASGSGDTGELFFGEGSRLTVL.

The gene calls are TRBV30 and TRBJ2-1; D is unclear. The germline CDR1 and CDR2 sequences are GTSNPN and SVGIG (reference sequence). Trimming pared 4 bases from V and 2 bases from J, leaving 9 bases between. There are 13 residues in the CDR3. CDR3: CAWNANPYNEQFF. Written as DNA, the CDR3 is TGTGCCTGGAACGCGAACCCCTACAATGAGCAGTTCTTC.

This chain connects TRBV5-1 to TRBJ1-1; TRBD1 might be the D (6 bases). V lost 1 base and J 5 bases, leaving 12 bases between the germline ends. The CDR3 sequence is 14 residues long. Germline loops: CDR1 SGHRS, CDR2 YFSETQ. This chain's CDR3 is CASSLTGITTEAFF. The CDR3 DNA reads TGCGCCAGCAGCTTGACAGGGATTACTACTGAAGCTTTCTTT. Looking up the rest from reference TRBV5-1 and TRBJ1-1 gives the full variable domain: KAGVTQTPRYLIKTRGQQVTLSCSPISGHRSVSWYQQTPGQGLQFLFEYFSETQRNKGNFPGRFSGRQFSNSRSEMNVSTLELGDSALYLCASSLTGITTEAFFGQGTRLTVV.

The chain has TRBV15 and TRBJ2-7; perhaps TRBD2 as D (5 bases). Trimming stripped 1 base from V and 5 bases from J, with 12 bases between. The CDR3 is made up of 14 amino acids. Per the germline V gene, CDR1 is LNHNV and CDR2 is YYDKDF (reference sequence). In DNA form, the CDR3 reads TGTGCCACCAGCAGAGCTGTCGAGGGCGACGAGCAGTACTTC. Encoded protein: CATSRAVEGDEQYF.

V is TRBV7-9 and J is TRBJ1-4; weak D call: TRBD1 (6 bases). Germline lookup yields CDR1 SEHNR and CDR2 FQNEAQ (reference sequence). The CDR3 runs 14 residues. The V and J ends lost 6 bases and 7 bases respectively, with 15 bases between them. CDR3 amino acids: CASSQQGLGEKLFF. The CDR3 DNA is TGTGCCAGCAGTCAACAGGGATTGGGTGAAAAACTGTTTTTT.

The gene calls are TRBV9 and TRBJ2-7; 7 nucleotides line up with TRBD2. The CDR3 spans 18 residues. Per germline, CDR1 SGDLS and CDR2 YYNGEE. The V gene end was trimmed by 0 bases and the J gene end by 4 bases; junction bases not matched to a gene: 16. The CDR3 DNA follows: TGTGCCAGCAGCGTAGCGGCCCCCCCGGGGAGGGCCGGTTACGAGCAGTACTTC. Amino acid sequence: CASSVAAPPGRAGYEQYF.

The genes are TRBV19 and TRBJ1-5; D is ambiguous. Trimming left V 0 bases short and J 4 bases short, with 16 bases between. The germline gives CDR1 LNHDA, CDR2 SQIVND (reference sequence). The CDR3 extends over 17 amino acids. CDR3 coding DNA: TGTGCCAGTAGTATAGATCCTCGGGTATTCCTTAATCAGCCCCAGCATTTT. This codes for CASSIDPRVFLNQPQHF.

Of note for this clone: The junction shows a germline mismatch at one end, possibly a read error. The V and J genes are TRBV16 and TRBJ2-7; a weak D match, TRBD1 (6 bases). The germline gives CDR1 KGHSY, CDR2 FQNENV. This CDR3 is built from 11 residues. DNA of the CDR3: TGTGCCAGCACCCAAAAGGGGGAACCCAACTTC. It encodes CASTQKGEPNF.

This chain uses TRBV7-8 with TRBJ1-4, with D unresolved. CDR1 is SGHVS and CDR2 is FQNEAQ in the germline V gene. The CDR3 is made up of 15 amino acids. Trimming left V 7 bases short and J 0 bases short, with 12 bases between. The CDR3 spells CASTPRGATNEKLFF. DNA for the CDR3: TGTGCCAGCACCCCGCGAGGCGCAACTAATGAAAAACTGTTTTTT.

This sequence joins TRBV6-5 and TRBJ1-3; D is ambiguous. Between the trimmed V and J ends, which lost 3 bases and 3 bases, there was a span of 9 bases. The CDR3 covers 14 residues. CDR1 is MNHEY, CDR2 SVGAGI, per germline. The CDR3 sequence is CASSYSVLGNTIYF. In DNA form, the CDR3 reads TGTGCCAGCAGTTATTCAGTTCTTGGAAACACCATATATTTT.

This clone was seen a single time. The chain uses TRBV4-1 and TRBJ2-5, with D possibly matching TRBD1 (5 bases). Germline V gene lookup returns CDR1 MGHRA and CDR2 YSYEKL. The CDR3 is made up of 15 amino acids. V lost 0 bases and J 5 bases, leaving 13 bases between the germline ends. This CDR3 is CASSQETARWETQYF. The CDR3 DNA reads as TGCGCCAGCAGCCAAGAGACAGCAAGATGGGAGACCCAGTACTTC.

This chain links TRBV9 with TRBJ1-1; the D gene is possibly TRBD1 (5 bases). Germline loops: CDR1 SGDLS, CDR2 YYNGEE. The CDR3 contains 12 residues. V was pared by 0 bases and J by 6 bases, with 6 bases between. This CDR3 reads CASSVAGAEAFF. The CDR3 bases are TGTGCCAGCAGCGTAGCGGGGGCTGAAGCTTTCTTT. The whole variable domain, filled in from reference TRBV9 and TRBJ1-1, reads DSGVTQTPKHLITATGQRVTLRCSPRSGDLSVYWYQQSLDQGLQFLIQYYNGEERAKGNILERFSAQQFPDLHSELNLSSLELGDSALYFCASSVAGAEAFFGQGTRLTVV.

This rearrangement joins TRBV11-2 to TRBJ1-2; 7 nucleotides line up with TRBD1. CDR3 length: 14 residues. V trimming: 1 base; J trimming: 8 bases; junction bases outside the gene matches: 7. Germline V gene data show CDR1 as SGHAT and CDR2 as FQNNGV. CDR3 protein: CASSLVPGGEGYTF. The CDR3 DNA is TGTGCCAGCAGCTTAGTACCAGGGGGAGAAGGCTACACCTTC.

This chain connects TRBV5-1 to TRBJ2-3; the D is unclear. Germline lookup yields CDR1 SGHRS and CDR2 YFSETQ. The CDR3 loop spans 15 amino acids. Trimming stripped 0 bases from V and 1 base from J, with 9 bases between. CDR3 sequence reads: CASSLGHLRTDTQYF. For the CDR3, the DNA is TGCGCCAGCAGCTTGGGACACTTACGCACAGATACGCAGTATTTT.

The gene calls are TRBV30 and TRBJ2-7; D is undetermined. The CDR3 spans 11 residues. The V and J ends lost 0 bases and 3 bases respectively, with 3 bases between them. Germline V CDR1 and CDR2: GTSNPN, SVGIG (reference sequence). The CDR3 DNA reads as TGTGCCTGGAGTGTTTACTACGAGCAGTACTTC. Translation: CAWSVYYEQYF.

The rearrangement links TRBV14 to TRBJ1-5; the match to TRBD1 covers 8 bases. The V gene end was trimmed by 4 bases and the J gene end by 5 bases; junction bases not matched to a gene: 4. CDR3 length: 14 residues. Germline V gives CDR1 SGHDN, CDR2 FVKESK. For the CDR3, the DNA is TGTGCCAGCAGCCCAGGGACAGGCGATCAGCCCCAGCATTTT. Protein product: CASSPGTGDQPQHF.

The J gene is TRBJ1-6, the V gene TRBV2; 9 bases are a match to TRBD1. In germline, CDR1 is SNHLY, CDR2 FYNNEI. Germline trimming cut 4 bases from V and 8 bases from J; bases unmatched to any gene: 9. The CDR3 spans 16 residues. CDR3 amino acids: CASSGVPGQGDSPLHF. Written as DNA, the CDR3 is TGTGCCAGCAGTGGGGTCCCGGGACAGGGAGATTCACCCCTCCACTTT.

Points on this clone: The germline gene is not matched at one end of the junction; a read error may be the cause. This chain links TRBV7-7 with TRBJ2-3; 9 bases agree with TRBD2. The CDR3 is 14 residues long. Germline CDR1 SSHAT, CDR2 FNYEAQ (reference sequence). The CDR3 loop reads CASKAGGPTDTQYF. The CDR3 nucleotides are TGTGCTAGCAAGGCGGGGGGGCCGACAGATACGCAGTATTTT.

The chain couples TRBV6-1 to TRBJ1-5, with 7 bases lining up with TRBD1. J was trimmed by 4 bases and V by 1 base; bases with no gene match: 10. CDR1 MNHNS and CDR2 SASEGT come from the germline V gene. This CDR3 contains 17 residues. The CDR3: CASSEVYRGLANQPQHF. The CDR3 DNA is TGTGCCAGCAGTGAAGTCTACAGGGGCCTGGCTAATCAGCCCCAGCATTTT.

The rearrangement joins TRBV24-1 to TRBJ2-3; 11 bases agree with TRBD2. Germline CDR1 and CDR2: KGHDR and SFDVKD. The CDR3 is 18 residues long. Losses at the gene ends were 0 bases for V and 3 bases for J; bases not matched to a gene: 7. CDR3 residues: CATSDLLTSGNITDTQYF. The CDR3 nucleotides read TGTGCCACCAGTGATTTGTTGACTAGCGGGAATATAACAGATACGCAGTATTTT.

The CDR3 coding sequence is TGTGCCAGCAGCCCCGGGTTAAACTCTGGAAACACCATATATTTT. It encodes CASSPGLNSGNTIYF. This chain joins TRBV11-2 and TRBJ1-3; D call uncertain. CDR3 length equals 15 residues. Trimming stripped 5 bases from V and 0 bases from J, with 11 bases between. The germline gives CDR1 SGHAT, CDR2 FQNNGV.

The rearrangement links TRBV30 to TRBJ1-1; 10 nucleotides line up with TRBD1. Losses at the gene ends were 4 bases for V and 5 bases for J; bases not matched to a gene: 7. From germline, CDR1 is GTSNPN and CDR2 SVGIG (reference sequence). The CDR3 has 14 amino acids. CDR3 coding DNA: TGTGCCTGGAATGGGGACAGGGGAGAGACTGAAGCTTTCTTT. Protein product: CAWNGDRGETEAFF.

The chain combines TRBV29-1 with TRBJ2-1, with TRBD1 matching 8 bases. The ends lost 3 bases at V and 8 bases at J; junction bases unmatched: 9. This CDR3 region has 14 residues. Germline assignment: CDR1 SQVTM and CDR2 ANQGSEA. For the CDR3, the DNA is TGCAGCGTTGAGACAGGGGCGAGTAGGGATGAGCAGTTCTTC. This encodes CSVETGASRDEQFF.

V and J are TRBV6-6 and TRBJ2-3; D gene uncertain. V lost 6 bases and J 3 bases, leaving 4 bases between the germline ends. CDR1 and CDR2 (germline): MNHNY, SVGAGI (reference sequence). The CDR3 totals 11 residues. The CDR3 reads CASSLTDTQYF. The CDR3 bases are TGTGCCAGCAGCCTGACAGATACGCAGTATTTT.

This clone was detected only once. The CDR3 sequence: CASSFSGRGDYEQYF. The CDR3 DNA follows: TGCGCCAGCAGCTTTTCCGGCCGGGGAGACTACGAGCAGTACTTC. The chain has TRBV5-1 and TRBJ2-7; tentative D call: TRBD2 (5 bases). The CDR3 loop spans 15 amino acids. Germline V CDR1 and CDR2: SGHRS, YFSETQ. Trimming removed 2 bases from V and 3 bases from J, with 15 bases in between.

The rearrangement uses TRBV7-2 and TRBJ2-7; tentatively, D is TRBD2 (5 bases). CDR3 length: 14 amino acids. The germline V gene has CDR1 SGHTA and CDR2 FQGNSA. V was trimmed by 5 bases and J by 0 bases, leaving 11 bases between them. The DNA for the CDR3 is TGTGCCAGCAGCCCGGGGAGAAGCTCCTACGAGCAGTACTTC. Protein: CASSPGRSSYEQYF.